This TCR beta chain was sequenced for a study of human T cells and chemical hapten exposure. Time point given: pre-sensitization, week 0. Treatment described: therapeutic diphenylcyclopropenone sensitization with weekly scalp DPC. The starting material, unfractionated whole blood, was used for total RNA extraction. TCRdb passed the RACE reads through MiXCR, listing each CDR3 protein once. The sample holds 350,000 to 400,000 distinct CDR3 sequences, approximately 5% seen once. In its sample, this clonotype was seen many times. The CDR3 is 17 residues long. V dropped 3 bases and J dropped 3 bases, with 18 bases sitting between them.

The gene calls are TRBV12-3 or TRBV12-4 and TRBJ2-1, with D possibly being TRBD1 (6 bases). Sequenced here: whole blood, sampled in connection with sensitization to the hapten diphenylcyclopropenone (DPC). The receptor's source is a woman in her forties or fifties with alopecia areata. Some clones in this sample may be carry-over from other donors' samples. The CDR3 DNA reads TGTGCCAGCAGTTTCCCCGAGGGGACAAAGAACTACAATGAGCAGTTCTTC. Encoded protein: CASSFPEGTKNYNEQFF.